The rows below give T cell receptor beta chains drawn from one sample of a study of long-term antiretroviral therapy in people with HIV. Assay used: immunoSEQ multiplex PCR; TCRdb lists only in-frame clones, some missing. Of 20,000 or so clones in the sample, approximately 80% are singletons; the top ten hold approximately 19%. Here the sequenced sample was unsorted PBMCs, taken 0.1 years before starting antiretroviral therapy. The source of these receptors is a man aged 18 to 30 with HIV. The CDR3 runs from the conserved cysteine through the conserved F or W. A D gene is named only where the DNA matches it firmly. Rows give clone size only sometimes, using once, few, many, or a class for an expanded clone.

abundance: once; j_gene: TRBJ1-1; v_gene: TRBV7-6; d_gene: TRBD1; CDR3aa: CASSLLGTGTEAFF; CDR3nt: TGTGCCAGCAGCTTATTAGGGACAGGGACTGAAGCTTTCTTT
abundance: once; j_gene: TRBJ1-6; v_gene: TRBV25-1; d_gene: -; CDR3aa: CASSAGRGSSPLHF; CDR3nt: TGTGCCAGCAGCGCCGGGAGGGGGAGTTCACCCCTCCACTTT
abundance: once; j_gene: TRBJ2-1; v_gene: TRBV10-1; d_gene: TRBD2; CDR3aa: CASSGASGGPSSYNEQFF; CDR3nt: TGCGCCAGCAGTGGAGCTAGCGGGGGGCCTAGCTCCTACAATGAGCAGTTCTTC
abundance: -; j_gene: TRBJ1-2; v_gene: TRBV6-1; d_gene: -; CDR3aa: CASSARTAGKDGYTF; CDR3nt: TGTGCCAGCAGTGCTCGGACGGCTGGCAAAGATGGCTACACCTTC
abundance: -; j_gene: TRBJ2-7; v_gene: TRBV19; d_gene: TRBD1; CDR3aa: CASSTGQGSSYEQYF; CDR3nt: TGTGCCAGTAGTACTGGACAGGGGAGCTCCTACGAGCAGTACTTC
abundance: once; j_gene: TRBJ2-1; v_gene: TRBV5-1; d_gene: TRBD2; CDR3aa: CASTTTSPSSYNEQFF; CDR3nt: TGCGCCAGCACCACGACTAGCCCGAGCTCCTACAATGAGCAGTTCTTC
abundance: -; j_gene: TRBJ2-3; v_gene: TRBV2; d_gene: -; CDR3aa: CASSRPDTQYF; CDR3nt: TGTGCCAGCAGCCGCCCAGATACGCAGTATTTT
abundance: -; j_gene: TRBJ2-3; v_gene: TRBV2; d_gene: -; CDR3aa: CASSAASRPDTQYF; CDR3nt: TGTGCCAGCAGTGCGGCTAGTAGGCCAGATACGCAGTATTTT
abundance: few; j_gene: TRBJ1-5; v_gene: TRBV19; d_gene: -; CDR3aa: CASSIRDREGNQPQHF; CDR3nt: TGTGCCAGTAGTATAAGGGATCGCGAGGGCAATCAGCCCCAGCATTTT
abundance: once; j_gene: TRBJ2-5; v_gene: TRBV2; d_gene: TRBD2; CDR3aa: CASRIAGGKETQYF; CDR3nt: TGTGCCAGCAGAATAGCGGGTGGGAAAGAGACCCAGTACTTC
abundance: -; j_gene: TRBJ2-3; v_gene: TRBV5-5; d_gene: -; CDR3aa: CASSLASFTDTQYF; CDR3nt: TGTGCCAGCAGCTTGGCCAGTTTCACAGATACGCAGTATTTT
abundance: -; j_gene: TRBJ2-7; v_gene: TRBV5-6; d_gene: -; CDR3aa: CASSSQRGPAYEQYF; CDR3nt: TGTGCCAGCAGCTCCCAGCGAGGGCCCGCCTACGAGCAGTACTTC
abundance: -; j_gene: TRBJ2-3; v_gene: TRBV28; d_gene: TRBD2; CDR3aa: CASSPRGRGHRYADTQYF; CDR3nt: TGTGCCAGCAGTCCCCGAGGGAGGGGCCACCGATACGCAGATACGCAGTATTTT
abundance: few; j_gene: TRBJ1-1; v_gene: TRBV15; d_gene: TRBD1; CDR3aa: CATSIGTVHTEAFF; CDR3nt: TGTGCCACCAGCATAGGGACAGTCCACACTGAAGCTTTCTTT
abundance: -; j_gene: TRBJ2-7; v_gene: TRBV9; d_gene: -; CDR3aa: CASSVDSGATYEQYF; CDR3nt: TGTGCCAGCAGCGTAGACTCAGGTGCCACCTACGAGCAGTACTTC
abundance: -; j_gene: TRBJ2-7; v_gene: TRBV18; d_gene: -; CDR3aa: CASSLPVSQQYF; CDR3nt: TGTGCCAGCTCCCTCCCGGTCAGCCAGCAGTACTTC
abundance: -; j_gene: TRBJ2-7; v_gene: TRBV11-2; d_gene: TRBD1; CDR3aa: CASSPRGQGVYEQYF; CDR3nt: TGTGCCAGCAGCCCCCGGGGACAGGGGGTGTACGAGCAGTACTTC
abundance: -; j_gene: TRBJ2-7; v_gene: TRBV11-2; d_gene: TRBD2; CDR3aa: CASSLGQTSGVAYEQYF; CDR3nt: TGTGCCAGCAGCTTAGGGCAGACTAGCGGCGTTGCCTACGAGCAGTACTTC
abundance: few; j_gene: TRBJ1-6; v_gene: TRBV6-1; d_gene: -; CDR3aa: CASSDKQSVSPLHF; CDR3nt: TGTGCCAGCAGTGACAAACAGAGTGTTTCACCCCTCCACTTT
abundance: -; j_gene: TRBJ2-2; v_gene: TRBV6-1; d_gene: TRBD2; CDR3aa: CASKVRGTGELFF; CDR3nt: TGTGCCAGCAAGGTGCGGGGGACCGGGGAGCTGTTTTTT
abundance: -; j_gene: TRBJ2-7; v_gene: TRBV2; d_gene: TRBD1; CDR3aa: CASSDGAGTGAYEQYF; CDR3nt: TGTGCCAGCAGTGATGGGGCCGGGACAGGGGCCTACGAGCAGTACTTC
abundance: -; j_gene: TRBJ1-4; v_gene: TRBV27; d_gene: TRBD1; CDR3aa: CASSMTGFVANEKLFF; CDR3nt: TGTGCCAGCAGTATGACAGGGTTCGTGGCTAATGAAAAACTGTTTTTT
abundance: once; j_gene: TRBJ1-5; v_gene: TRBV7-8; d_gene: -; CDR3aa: CASSLWGSRGGNQPQHF; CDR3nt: TGTGCCAGCAGCCTCTGGGGATCGAGAGGTGGCAATCAGCCCCAGCATTTT
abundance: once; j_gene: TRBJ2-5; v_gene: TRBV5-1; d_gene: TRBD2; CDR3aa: CASSLGRLAGGETQYF; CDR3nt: TGCGCCAGCAGCTTGGGCAGACTAGCGGGGGGTGAGACCCAGTACTTC
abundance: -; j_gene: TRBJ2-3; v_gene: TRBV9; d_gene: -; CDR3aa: CASSYAGRADTQYF; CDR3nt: TGTGCCAGCAGCTACGCGGGACGTGCAGATACGCAGTATTTT
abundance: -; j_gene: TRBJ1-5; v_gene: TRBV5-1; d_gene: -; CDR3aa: CASSFTGAGSQPQHF; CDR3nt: TGCGCCAGCAGCTTCACCGGGGCAGGGAGCCAGCCCCAGCATTTT
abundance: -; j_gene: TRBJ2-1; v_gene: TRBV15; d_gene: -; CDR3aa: CATSIVAAGDEQFF; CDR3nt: TGTGCCACCAGCATAGTGGCCGCAGGAGATGAGCAGTTCTTC
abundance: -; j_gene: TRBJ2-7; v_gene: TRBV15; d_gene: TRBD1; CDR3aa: CATSRGAGQGAEQYF; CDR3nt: TGTGCCACCAGCAGAGGTGCGGGACAGGGAGCCGAGCAGTACTTC
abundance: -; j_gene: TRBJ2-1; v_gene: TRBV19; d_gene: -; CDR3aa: CASSTLLADSLRNEQFF; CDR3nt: TGTGCCAGTAGTACCCTTTTAGCGGATTCCCTACGGAATGAGCAGTTCTTC
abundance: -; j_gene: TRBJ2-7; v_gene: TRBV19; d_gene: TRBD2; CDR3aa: CASSPASGSDEQYF; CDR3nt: TGTGCCAGTAGCCCGGCGAGCGGGAGCGACGAGCAGTACTTC
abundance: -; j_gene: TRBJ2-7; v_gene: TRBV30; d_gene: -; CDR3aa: CAWSVMGQSYEQYF; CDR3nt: TGTGCCTGGAGTGTCATGGGGCAGTCCTACGAGCAGTACTTC
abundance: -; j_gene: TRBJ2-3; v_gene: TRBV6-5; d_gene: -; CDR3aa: CASSYQGGGTDTQYF; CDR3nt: TGTGCCAGCAGTTACCAGGGCGGGGGCACAGATACGCAGTATTTT
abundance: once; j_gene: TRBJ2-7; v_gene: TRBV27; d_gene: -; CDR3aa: CASSFVGVDSWEQYF; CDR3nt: TGTGCCAGCAGTTTCGTGGGAGTTGATTCCTGGGAGCAGTACTTC
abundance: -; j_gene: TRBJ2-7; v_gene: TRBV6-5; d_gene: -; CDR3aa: CASSPGRSSYEQYF; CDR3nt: TGTGCCAGCAGCCCAGGTCGGTCCTCCTACGAGCAGTACTTC
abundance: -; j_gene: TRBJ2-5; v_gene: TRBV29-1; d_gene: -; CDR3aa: CSVRGGRETQYF; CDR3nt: TGCAGCGTGCGAGGAGGGCGGGAGACCCAGTACTTC
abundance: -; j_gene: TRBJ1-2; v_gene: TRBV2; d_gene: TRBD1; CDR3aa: CARDDRDHGYTF; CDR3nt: TGTGCCAGGGACGACAGGGATCATGGCTACACCTTC
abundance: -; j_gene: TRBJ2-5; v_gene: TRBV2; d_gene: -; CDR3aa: CASSSQGGGEETQYF; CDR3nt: TGTGCCAGCAGCTCCCAGGGGGGGGGTGAAGAGACCCAGTACTTC
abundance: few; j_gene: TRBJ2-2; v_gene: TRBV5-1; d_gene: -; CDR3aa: CASSLALRTGELFF; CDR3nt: TGCGCCAGCAGCTTGGCCTTAAGGACCGGGGAGCTGTTTTTT
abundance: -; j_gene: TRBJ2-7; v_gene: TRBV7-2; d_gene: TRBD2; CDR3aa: CASSFRDYSSYEQYF; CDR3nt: TGTGCCAGCAGCTTCCGGGACTACAGCTCCTACGAGCAGTACTTC
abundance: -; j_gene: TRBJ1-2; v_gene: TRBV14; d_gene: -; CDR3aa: CASSRGLDYGYTF; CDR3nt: TGTGCCAGCAGTCGAGGGCTGGACTATGGCTACACCTTC
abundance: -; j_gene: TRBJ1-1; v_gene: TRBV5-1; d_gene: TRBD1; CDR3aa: CASSLKGATEAFF; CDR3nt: TGCGCCAGCAGCTTGAAGGGGGCGACTGAAGCTTTCTTT
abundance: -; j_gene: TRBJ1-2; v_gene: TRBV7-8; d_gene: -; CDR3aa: CASSPLISGDNYGYTF; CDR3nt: TGTGCCAGCAGCCCCTTGATCTCCGGAGATAACTATGGCTACACCTTC
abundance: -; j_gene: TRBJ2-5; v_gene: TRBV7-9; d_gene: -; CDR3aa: CASDSSVELWETQYF; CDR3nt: TGTGCCAGCGACTCCTCGGTAGAACTATGGGAGACCCAGTACTTC
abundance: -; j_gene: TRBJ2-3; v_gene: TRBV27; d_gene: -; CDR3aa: CASSWIREDGTDTQYF; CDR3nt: TGTGCCAGCAGTTGGATCAGGGAAGATGGAACAGATACGCAGTATTTT
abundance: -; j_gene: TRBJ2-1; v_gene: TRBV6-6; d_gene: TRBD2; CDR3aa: CASSYSTSVYNEQFF; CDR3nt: TGTGCCAGCAGTTACTCGACTAGCGTCTACAATGAGCAGTTCTTC
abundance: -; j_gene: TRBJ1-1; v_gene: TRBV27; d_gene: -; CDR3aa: CASRVQERAFF; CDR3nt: TGTGCCAGCAGGGTGCAGGAGCGGGCTTTCTTT
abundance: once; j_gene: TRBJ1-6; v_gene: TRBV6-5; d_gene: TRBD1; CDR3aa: CASSYSTGDSPLHF; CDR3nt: TGTGCCAGCAGTTACTCGACAGGGGATTCACCCCTCCACTTT
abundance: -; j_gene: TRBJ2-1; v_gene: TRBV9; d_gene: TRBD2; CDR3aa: CASSASGSSYNEQFF; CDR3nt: TGTGCCAGCAGCGCCAGCGGGAGCTCCTACAATGAGCAGTTCTTC
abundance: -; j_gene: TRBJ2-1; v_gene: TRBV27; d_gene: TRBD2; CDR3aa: CASRPGTSGAGEQFF; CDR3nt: TGTGCCAGCAGACCCGGGACTAGCGGGGCGGGTGAGCAGTTCTTC
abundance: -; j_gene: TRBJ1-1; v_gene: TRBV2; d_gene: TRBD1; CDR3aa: CASSVRGSTTEAFF; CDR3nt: TGTGCCAGCAGTGTCAGGGGGTCGACGACTGAAGCTTTCTTT
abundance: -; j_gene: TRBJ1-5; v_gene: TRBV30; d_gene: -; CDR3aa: CAWSFTGSSNQPQHF; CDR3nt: TGTGCCTGGAGTTTTACAGGGAGTAGCAATCAGCCCCAGCATTTT
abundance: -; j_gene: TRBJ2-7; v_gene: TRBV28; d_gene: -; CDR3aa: CASSYLAGTAYEQYF; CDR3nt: TGTGCCAGCAGTTACTTGGCCGGGACTGCCTACGAGCAGTACTTC
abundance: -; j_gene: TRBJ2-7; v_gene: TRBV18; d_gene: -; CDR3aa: CASSSGNTYSYEQYF; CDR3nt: TGTGCCAGCTCCAGTGGGAATACATATTCCTACGAGCAGTACTTC
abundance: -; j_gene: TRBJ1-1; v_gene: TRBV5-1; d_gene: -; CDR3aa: CASVQGSDTEAFF; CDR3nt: TGCGCCAGCGTTCAGGGATCGGACACTGAAGCTTTCTTT
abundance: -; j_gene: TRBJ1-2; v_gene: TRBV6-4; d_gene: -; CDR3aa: CASRVAGRGLYGYTF; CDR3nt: TGTGCCAGCAGAGTAGCAGGGCGCGGGCTCTATGGCTACACCTTC
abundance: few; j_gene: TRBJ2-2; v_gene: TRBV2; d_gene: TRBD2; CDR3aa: CASSEPVSGGTGELFF; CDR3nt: TGTGCCAGCAGTGAGCCCGTGAGCGGGGGAACCGGGGAGCTGTTTTTT
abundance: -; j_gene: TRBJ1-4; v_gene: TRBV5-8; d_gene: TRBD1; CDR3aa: CASSQTGVEEKLFF; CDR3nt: TGTGCCAGCAGCCAGACAGGGGTTGAAGAAAAACTGTTTTTT